Included here is one T cell receptor beta chain sequence, with context. Enrollment of patients from Seattle took place during active infection, with longitudinal follow-up. Study processing details: How many nucleated cells were present was estimated from reference gene primer amplification. Libraries were prepared by immunoSEQ multiplex PCR; TCRdb keeps only in-frame clonotypes and omits some of them. The V and J calls and clone size were taken over from that table, and D and trimming were inferred from the DNA. The sample has fewer than 450,000 clones; approximately 89% are singletons. From germline, CDR1 is MNHNS and CDR2 SASEGT. The CDR3 is 17 residues long. Unmatched junction bases numbered 4, after V lost 4 bases and J lost 0 bases. The data originate from a study of blood T cell repertoires in COVID-19. At the level of the study: There were acute and convalescent COVID-19 samples, and they came from the United States, Italy and Spain. From T cells, B-cell-depleted T cells, or PBMCs came the material, which was cDNA or gDNA.

Sequencing input: peripheral blood. The sequence was obtained from a woman between 50 and 59 years old with COVID-19, enrolled during active disease. The rearrangement links TRBV6-1 to TRBJ2-1, with 12 bases lining up with TRBD2. CDR3 protein: CASSGGLAGSSYNEQFF. DNA for the CDR3: TGTGCCAGCAGTGGCGGACTAGCGGGGAGCTCCTACAATGAGCAGTTCTTC.